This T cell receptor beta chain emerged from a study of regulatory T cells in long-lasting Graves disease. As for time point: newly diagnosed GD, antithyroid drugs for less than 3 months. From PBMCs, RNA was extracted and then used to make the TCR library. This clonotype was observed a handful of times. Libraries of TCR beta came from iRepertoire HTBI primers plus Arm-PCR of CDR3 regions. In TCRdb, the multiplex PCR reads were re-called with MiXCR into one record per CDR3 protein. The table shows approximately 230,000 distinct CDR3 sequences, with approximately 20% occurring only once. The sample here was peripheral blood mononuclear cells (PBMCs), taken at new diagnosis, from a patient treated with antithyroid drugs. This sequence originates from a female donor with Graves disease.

The CDR3 reads CASSEVSGSRHEQFF. CDR3 coding DNA: TGTGCCAGCAGTGAAGTTAGCGGGAGTAGGCATGAGCAGTTCTTC. This sequence joins TRBV2 and TRBJ2-1; 9 bases align to TRBD2. Germline assignment: CDR1 SNHLY and CDR2 FYNNEI. The CDR3 extends over 15 amino acids. J lost 8 bases, V lost 1 base, and 6 bases had no gene match.